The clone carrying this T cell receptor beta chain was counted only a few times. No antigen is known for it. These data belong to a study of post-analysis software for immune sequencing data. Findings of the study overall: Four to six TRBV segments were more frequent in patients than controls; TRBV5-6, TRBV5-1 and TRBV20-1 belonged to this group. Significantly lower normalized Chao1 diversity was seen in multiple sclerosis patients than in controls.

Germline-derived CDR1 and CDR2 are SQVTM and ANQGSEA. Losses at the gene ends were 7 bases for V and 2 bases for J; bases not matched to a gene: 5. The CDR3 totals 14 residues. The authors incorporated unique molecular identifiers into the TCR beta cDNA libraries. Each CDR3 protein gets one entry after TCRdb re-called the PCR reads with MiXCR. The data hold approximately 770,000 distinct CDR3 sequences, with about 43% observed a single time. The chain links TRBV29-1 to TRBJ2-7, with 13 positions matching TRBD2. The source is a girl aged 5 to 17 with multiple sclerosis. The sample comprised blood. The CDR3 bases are TGCAGCGCTGGACTAGCGGGAGTTACCTACGAGCAGTACTTC. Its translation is CSAGLAGVTYEQYF.